The rows below give T cell receptor beta chains drawn from one sample of a study of T cell changes during pregnancy in multiple sclerosis. Measured with immunoSEQ multiplex PCR; TCRdb has only the in-frame clones, and not every one. This sample has approximately 100,000 clones, with roughly nine tenths found just once. The specimen was peripheral blood, collected after pregnancy. Source of these receptors: a female donor with multiple sclerosis, enrolled in a pregnancy study. CDR3s include the opening cysteine and the closing phenylalanine or tryptophan. Each record gives: V gene, J gene, D gene, CDR3 DNA, CDR3 protein. D genes are given only for firm matches.

TRBV29-1	TRBJ2-7	NA	TGCAGCGTGAGACAGGCTGACGAGCAGTACTTC	CSVRQADEQYF
TRBV5-1	TRBJ1-2	NA	TGCGCCAGCAGCTTGGGGTCGGTAGTCTCGACTAACTATGGCTACACCTTC	CASSLGSVVSTNYGYTF
TRBV15	TRBJ1-2	NA	TGTGCCACCAGCCTATCACAGGGATCCACTAACTATGGCTACACCTTC	CATSLSQGSTNYGYTF
TRBV15	TRBJ1-2	NA	TGTGCCACCAGCAGAGATGTATCAGGGTTTATGCAAGGCTATGGCTACACCTTC	CATSRDVSGFMQGYGYTF
TRBV18	TRBJ1-6	NA	TGTGCCAGCTCACCACGAAGTGGGGAGTTAGGTTCACCCCTCCACTTT	CASSPRSGELGSPLHF
TRBV7-9	TRBJ1-1	NA	TGTGCCAGCAGCCCCTTTGGAGGGGAACCCGAAGCTTTCTTT	CASSPFGGEPEAFF
TRBV10-1	TRBJ2-2	NA	TGCGCCAGCAGTGAAGGGGCGCTAACCACCGGGGAGCTGTTTTTT	CASSEGALTTGELFF
TRBV19	TRBJ1-2	TRBD1	TGTGCCAGTGGGACAGTCTACCGTAACTATGGCTACACCTTC	CASGTVYRNYGYTF
TRBV4-1	TRBJ2-1	NA	TGCGCCAGCAGCCAAGATGGGCGAACAGGTGAGCAGTTCTTC	CASSQDGRTGEQFF
TRBV5-5	TRBJ2-7	NA	TGTGCCAGCAGTCTGAGGGCGCCCTACGAGCAGTACTTC	CASSLRAPYEQYF
TRBV15	TRBJ1-5	NA	TGTGCCACCAGCAGAGATAGGGGGAATCAGCCCCAGCATTTT	CATSRDRGNQPQHF
TRBV10-3	TRBJ2-7	NA	TGTGCCATAGCCCAGGGCTACGAGCAGTACTTC	CAIAQGYEQYF
TRBV5-4	TRBJ2-7	NA	TGTGCCAGCAGTCCAGCAGGGCTTGACGAGCAGTACTTC	CASSPAGLDEQYF
TRBV19	TRBJ2-4	TRBD1	TGTGCCAGTAGCTTTCGAGACAGGGAGCGAGCCAAAAACATTCAGTACTTC	CASSFRDRERAKNIQYF
TRBV11-2	TRBJ2-1	TRBD1	TGTGCCAGCAGCTTCCTTGGACAGGGCCACAATGAGCAGTTCTTC	CASSFLGQGHNEQFF
TRBV7-3	TRBJ2-7	NA	TGTGCCAGCAGCTTAATGGGCGGGATCGAGCAGTACTTC	CASSLMGGIEQYF
TRBV7-9	TRBJ2-5	NA	TGTGCCAGCAGCCCGGGGGGCGAGGGGAGGCTCCAAGAGACCCAGTACTTC	CASSPGGEGRLQETQYF